The T cell receptor (beta chain) described here comes from a study of identical twins. Points from the study as a whole: The study based its conclusions on cross-sectional statistical analysis and did not follow the same donors.

MiXCR, applied by TCRdb to the 5' RACE reads, yields one record per CDR3 protein. The sample lists about 720,000 distinct CDR3 sequences, 15% to 20% occurring once. A note on this clonotype: Its antigen is still unknown.

The CDR3 is 16 residues long. J was trimmed by 6 bases and V by 1 base; bases with no gene match: 10. The germline CDR1 and CDR2 sequences are LGHNA and YSLEER. These same data were also listed under a study on T cells expressing NK-cell markers.

This sequence originates from a woman in her late teens or twenties in good health. The sequenced sample was PBMCs. The V call is TRBV4-3, the J call TRBJ2-3; the match to TRBD2 covers 7 bases. The CDR3 region has the DNA TGCGCCAGCAGCCAAGTTACTCAGCGGGGCGGGGATACGCAGTATTTT. Encoded protein: CASSQVTQRGGDTQYF.